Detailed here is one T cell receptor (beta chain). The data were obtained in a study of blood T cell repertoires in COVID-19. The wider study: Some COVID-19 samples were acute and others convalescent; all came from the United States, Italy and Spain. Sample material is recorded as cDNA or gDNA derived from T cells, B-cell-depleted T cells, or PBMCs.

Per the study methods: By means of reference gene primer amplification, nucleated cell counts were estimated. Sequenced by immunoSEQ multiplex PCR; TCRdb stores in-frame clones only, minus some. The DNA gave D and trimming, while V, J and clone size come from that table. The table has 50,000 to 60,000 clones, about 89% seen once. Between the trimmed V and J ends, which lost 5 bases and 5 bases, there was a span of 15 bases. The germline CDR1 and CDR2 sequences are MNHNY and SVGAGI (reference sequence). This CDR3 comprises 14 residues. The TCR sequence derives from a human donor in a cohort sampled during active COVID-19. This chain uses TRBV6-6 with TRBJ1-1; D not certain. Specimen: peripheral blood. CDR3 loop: CASSPDHTGTEAFF. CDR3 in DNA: TGTGCCAGCAGTCCCGACCACACGGGGACTGAAGCTTTCTTT.